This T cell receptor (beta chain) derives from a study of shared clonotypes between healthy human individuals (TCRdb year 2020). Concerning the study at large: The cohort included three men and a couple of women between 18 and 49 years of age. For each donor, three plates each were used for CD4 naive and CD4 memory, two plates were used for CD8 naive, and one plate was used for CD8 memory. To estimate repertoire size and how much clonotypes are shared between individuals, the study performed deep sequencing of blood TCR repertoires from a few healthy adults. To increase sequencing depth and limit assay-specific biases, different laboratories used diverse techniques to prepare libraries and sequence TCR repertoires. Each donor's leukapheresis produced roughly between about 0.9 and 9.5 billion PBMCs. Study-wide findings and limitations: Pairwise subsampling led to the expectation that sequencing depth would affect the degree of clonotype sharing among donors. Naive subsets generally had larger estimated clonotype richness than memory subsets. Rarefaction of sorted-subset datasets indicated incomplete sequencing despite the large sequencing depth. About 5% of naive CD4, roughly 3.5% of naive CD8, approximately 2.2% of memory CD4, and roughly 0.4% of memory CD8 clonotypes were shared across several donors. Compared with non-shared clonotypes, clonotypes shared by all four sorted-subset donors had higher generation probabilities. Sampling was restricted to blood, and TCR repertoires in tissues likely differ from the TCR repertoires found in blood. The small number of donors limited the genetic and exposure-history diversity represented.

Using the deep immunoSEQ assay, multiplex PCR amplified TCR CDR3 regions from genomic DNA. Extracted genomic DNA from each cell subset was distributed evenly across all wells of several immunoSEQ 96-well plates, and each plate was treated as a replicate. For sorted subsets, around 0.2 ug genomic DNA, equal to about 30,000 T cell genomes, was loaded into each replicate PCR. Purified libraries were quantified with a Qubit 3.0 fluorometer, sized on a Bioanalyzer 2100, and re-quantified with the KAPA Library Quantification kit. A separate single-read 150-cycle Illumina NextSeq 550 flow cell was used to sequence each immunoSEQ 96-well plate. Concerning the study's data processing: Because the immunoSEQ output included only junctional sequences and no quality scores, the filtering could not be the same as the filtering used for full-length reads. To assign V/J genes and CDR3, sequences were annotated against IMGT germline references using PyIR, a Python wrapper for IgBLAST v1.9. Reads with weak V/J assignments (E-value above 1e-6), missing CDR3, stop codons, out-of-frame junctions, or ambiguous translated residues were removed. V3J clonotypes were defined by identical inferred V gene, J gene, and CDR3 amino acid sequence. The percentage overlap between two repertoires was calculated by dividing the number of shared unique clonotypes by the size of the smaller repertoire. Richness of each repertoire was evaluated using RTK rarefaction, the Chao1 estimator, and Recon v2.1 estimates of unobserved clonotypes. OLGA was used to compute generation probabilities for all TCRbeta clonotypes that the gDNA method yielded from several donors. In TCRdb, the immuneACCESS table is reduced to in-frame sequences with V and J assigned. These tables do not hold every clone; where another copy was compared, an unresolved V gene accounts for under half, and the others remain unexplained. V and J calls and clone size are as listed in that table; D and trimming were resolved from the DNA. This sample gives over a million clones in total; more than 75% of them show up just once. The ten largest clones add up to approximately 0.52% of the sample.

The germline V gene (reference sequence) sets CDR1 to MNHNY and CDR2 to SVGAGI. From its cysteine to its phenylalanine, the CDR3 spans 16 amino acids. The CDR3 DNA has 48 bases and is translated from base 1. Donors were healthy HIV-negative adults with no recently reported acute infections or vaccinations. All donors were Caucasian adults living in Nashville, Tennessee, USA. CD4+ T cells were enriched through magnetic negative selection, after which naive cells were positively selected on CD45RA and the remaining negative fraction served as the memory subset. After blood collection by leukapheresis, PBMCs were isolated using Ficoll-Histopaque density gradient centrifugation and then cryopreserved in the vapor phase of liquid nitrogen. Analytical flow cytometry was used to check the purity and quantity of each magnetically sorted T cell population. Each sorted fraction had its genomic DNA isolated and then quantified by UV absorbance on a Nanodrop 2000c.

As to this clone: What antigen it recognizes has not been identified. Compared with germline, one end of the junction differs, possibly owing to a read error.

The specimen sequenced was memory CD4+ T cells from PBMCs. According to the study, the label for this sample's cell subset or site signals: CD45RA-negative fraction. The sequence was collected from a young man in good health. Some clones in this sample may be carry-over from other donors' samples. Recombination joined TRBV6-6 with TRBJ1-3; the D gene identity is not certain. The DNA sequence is TGTGCCGGCAGGACTATTAACGGGAACTCTGGAAACACCATATATTTT. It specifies CAGRTINGNSGNTIYF.